A single sample gave rise to the 8 T cell receptor beta chains below, sequenced in a study of neurological immune-mediated disorders. TCRdb reprocessed the 5' RACE reads with MiXCR, giving one entry per CDR3 protein. The sample lists 100,000 or so distinct CDR3 sequences, around 3.3% occurring once. Sequenced input: PBMCs. These TCRs come from a young woman with multiple sclerosis.

This clonotype occurred many times. Here the CDR3 reads CASSPSGGRETQYF. CDR3 DNA sequence: TGTGCCAGCTCGCCAAGCGGGGGCCGAGAGACCCAGTACTTC. The V gene is TRBV18, the J gene TRBJ2-5; TRBD2 matches at 8 bases. CDR1 is KGHSH and CDR2 is LQKENI in the germline V gene. This CDR3 contains 14 residues. The ends lost 6 bases at V and 4 bases at J; junction bases unmatched: 7. Full variable domain (outside the CDR3, taken from reference TRBV18 and TRBJ2-5): NAGVMQNPRHLVRRRGQEARLRCSPMKGHSHVYWYRQLPEEGLKFMVYLQKENIIDESGMPKERFSAEFPKEGPSILRIQQVVRGDSAAYFCASSPSGGRETQYFGPGTRLLVL.

V gene TRBV15 combines with J gene TRBJ2-2; D is undetermined. The CDR3 is 15 amino acids. Per germline, CDR1 LNHNV and CDR2 YYDKDF (reference sequence). The germline V and J ends were trimmed by 2 bases and 1 base, with 8 bases remaining between them. CDR3 sequence (DNA): TGTGCCACCAGCAGAAGGCTTCTGAACACCGGGGAGCTGTTTTTT. Translated: CATSRRLLNTGELFF.

This clonotype showed up many times. The chain combines TRBV12-3 or TRBV12-4 with TRBJ2-7; no firm D call. Trimming shortened V by 2 bases and J by 3 bases, and 11 bases separated the two germline ends. The CDR3 contains 14 residues. The CDR3 DNA follows: TGTGCCAGCAGTTTACGGCCCCCGAACTACGAGCAGTACTTC. It specifies CASSLRPPNYEQYF.

The V gene is TRBV7-9, the J gene TRBJ1-1; D gene uncertain. V was trimmed by 8 bases and J by 7 bases, leaving 8 bases between them. Germline CDR1 reads SEHNR; CDR2 reads FQNEAQ (reference sequence). The CDR3 totals 10 residues. The CDR3 DNA is TGTGCCAGCGGTCCTTTTGAAGCTTTCTTT. It translates to CASGPFEAFF.

This clonotype was counted many times. The chain uses TRBV12-3 or TRBV12-4 and TRBJ1-1; 9 bases are shared with TRBD1. The ends lost 5 bases at V and 1 base at J; junction bases unmatched: 2. The CDR3 has 14 residues. The CDR3 spells CASSTGQGNTEAFF. CDR3 DNA sequence: TGTGCCAGCAGTACGGGACAGGGGAACACTGAAGCTTTCTTT.

This clonotype was seen repeatedly, ten times or more. The V call is TRBV20-1, the J call TRBJ1-5; the match to TRBD1 covers 10 bases. From germline, CDR1 is DFQATT and CDR2 SNEGSKA (reference sequence). This CDR3 contains 13 residues. J gave up 5 bases and V 8 bases, and 6 bases lay outside the gene matches. CDR3 bases: TGCAGTACTGACAGGGGGCCATATCAGCCCCAGCATTTT. Protein: CSTDRGPYQPQHF.

Many counts were recorded for this clonotype. The gene calls are TRBV5-1 and TRBJ2-5; D might be TRBD2 (6 bases). V was clipped by 0 bases and J by 2 bases, with 11 bases between them. This CDR3 contains 15 residues. Germline lookup yields CDR1 SGHRS and CDR2 YFSETQ. Written as DNA, the CDR3 is TGCGCCAGCAGCTTGGATACGGGGAGGCAAGAGACCCAGTACTTC. This gives the protein CASSLDTGRQETQYF. Complete variable domain (other parts from reference TRBV5-1 and TRBJ2-5): KAGVTQTPRYLIKTRGQQVTLSCSPISGHRSVSWYQQTPGQGLQFLFEYFSETQRNKGNFPGRFSGRQFSNSRSEMNVSTLELGDSALYLCASSLDTGRQETQYFGPGTRLLVL.

This clonotype showed up many times. The chain recombines TRBV3-1 with TRBJ2-2; D is unresolved. V was shortened by 4 bases and J by 9 bases, with 12 bases between the two germline ends. CDR1 is LGHDT and CDR2 is YNNKEL in the germline V gene (reference sequence). The length of the CDR3 is 13 residues. Here the CDR3 reads CASSPDVGRELFF. The DNA of the CDR3 is TGTGCCAGCAGCCCGGACGTTGGCAGGGAGCTGTTTTTT.